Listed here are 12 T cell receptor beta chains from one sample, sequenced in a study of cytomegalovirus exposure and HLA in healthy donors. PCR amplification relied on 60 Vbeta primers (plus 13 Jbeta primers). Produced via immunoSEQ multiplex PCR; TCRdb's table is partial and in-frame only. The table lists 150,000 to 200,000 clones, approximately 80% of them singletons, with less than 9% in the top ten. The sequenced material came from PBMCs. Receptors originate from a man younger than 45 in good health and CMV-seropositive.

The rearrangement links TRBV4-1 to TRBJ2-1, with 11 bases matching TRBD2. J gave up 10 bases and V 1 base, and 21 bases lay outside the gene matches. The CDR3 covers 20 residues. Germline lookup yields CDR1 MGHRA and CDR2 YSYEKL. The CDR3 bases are TGCGCCAGCAGCCAAGTGGGGGTAGCGGGAGGGCCTCGAGCGTTCGGAGAGCAGTTCTTC. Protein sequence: CASSQVGVAGGPRAFGEQFF.

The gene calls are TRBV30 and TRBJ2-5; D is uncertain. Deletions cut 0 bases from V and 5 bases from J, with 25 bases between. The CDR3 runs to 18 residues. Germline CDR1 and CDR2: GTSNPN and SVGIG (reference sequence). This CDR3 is CAWSVLERPTWARETQYF. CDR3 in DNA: TGTGCCTGGAGTGTACTTGAAAGGCCGACCTGGGCACGGGAGACCCAGTACTTC.

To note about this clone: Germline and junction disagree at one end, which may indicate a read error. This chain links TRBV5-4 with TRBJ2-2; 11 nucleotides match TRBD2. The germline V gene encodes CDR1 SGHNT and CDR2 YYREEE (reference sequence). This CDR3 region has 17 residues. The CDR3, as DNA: TGTGCCAGCAGCTTGGCACTAGCGGGAGTGAAGATCGGGGAGCCGTTTTTT. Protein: CASSLALAGVKIGEPFF.

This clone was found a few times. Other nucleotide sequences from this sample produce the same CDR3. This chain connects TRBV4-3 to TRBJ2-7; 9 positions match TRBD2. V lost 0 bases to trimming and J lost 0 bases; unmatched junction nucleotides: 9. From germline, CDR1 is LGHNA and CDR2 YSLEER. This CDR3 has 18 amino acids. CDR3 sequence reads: CASSQDLAGGLLSYEQYF. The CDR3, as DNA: TGCGCCAGCAGCCAAGATCTGGCGGGGGGGCTTCTCTCCTACGAGCAGTACTTC.

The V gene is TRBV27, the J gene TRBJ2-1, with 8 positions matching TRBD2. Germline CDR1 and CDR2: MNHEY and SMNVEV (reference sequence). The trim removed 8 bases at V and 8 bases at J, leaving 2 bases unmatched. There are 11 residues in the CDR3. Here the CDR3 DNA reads TGTGCCAGCCCCGGGGGGGATGAGCAGTTCTTC. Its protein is CASPGGDEQFF.

The CDR3 region has the DNA TGTGCCAGCAGTTGGAGCCTAGCGGAAGAGACCCAGTACTTC. This encodes CASSWSLAEETQYF. This chain joins TRBV28 and TRBJ2-5, with 7 bases matching TRBD2. The CDR3 spans 14 residues. V lost 4 bases, J lost 3 bases, and 5 bases stayed unmatched. The V gene's germline CDR1 is MDHEN and CDR2 SYDVKM.

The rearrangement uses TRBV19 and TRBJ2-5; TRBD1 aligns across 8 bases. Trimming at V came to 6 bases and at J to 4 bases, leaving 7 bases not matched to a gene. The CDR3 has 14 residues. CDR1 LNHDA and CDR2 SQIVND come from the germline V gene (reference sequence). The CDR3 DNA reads TGTGCCAGTAGGGGGGGACAGGAGGGAGAGACCCAGTACTTC. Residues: CASRGGQEGETQYF.

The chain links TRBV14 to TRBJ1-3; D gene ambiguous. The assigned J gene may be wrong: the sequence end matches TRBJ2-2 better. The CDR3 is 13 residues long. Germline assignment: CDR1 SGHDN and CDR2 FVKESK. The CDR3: CASSQVVTGELFF. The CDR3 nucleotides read TGTGCCAGCAGCCAAGTGGTCACCGGGGAGCTGTTTTTT.

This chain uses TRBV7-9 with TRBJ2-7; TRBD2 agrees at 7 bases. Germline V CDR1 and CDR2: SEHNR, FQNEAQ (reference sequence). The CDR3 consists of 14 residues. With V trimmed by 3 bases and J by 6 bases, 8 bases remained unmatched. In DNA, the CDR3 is TGTGCCAGCAGCTTCGGACTAGACATAGGCGAGCAGTACTTC. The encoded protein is CASSFGLDIGEQYF. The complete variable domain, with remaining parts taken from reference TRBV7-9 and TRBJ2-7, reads DTGVSQNPRHKITKRGQNVTFRCDPISEHNRLYWYRQTLGQGPEFLTYFQNEAQLEKSRLLSDRFSAERPKGSFSTLEIQRTEQGDSAMYLCASSFGLDIGEQYFGPGTRLTVT.

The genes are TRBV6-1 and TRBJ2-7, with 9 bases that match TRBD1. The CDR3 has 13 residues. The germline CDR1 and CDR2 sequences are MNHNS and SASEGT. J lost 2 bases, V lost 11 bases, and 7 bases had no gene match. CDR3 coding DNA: TGTGCCGGTTCGGGACAGGGTCCCTACGAGCAGTACTTC. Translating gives CAGSGQGPYEQYF.

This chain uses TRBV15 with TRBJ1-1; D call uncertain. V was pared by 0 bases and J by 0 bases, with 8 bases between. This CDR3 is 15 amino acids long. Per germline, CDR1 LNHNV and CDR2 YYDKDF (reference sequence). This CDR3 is CATSREGMVNTEAFF. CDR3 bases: TGTGCCACCAGCAGAGAGGGCATGGTGAACACTGAAGCTTTCTTT.

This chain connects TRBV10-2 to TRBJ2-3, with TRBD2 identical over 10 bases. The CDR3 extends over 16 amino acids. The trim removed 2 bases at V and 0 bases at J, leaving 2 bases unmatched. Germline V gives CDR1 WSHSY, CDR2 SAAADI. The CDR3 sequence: CASSEGLAASTDTQYF. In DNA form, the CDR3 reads TGCGCCAGCAGTGAGGGACTAGCGGCTAGCACAGATACGCAGTATTTT.